The 9 T cell receptor beta chains in this list originate from one sample, sequenced in a study of blood T cell repertoires in COVID-19. TCRdb's table, derived via immunoSEQ multiplex PCR, lists solely in-frame clones and lacks some. This repertoire shows about 190,000 clones, 90% found once; its top ten account for 0.55% to 0.8%. The sample was peripheral blood. The source of these receptors is a man between 50 and 59 years old with acute or convalescent COVID-19.

This chain joins TRBV19 and TRBJ2-3, with TRBD2 matching 8 bases. The V gene's germline CDR1 is LNHDA and CDR2 SQIVND (reference sequence). This CDR3 is 14 amino acids long. V was clipped by 3 bases and J by 8 bases; unmatched bases: 7. CDR3 region: CASSMSGAGGTQYF. CDR3 in DNA: TGTGCCAGTAGTATGAGTGGGGCGGGAGGTACGCAGTATTTT.

J is TRBJ1-1 and V is TRBV27; 9 bases line up with TRBD1. Germline V gene sequence: CDR1 MNHEY, CDR2 SMNVEV (reference sequence). V gave up 6 bases and J gave up 7 bases; unmatched junction bases: 9. The CDR3 loop spans 14 amino acids. DNA for the CDR3: TGTGCCAGCAGCTCCGGGACAGGGTGGGTTGAAGCTTTCTTT. It encodes CASSSGTGWVEAFF.

The chain combines TRBV6-5 with TRBJ2-7, with 8 bases that match TRBD1. The length of the CDR3 is 15 residues. V shed 0 bases, J shed 5 bases, and the junction held 6 bases outside the gene matches. The germline CDR1 and CDR2 sequences are MNHEY and SVGAGI. CDR3 sequence (DNA): TGTGCCAGCAGTTACTCGAGAGACAGGGGTAACGAGCAGTACTTC. Its protein is CASSYSRDRGNEQYF.

The chain couples TRBV6-1 to TRBJ1-5, with D tentatively TRBD1 (5 bases). V dropped 0 bases and J dropped 4 bases, with 10 bases sitting between them. Germline V CDR1 and CDR2: MNHNS, SASEGT. CDR3 size: 15 residues. The CDR3 region has the DNA TGTGCCAGCAGTGAAGCGAGGCGGGGGAATCAGCCCCAGCATTTT. It is translated as CASSEARRGNQPQHF.

This clone was picked up one time. This chain joins TRBV28 and TRBJ1-1; 7 bases map to TRBD1. Per the germline V gene, CDR1 is MDHEN and CDR2 is SYDVKM. V trimming: 8 bases; J trimming: 0 bases; junction bases outside the gene matches: 3. The CDR3 is 13 residues long. The CDR3 nucleotides are TGTGCCAGCGAGACAGGGATGAACACTGAAGCTTTCTTT. Amino acids: CASETGMNTEAFF.

J is TRBJ2-2 and V is TRBV6-5; D not resolved. The ends were cut back, 7 bases at V and 2 bases at J, with 14 bases in the middle. Germline V gene sequence: CDR1 MNHEY, CDR2 SVGAGI. The CDR3 runs 15 residues. The CDR3 region has the DNA TGTGCCAGCAAGTGGGTCGTAGCCAACACCGGGGAGCTGTTTTTT. It codes for CASKWVVANTGELFF.

This sequence joins TRBV3-1 (or the pseudogene TRBV3-2) and TRBJ1-1, with 7 bases identical to TRBD1. The V gene's germline CDR1 is LGHDT and CDR2 YNNKEL (reference sequence). The CDR3 has 15 residues. Unmatched junction bases numbered 5, after V lost 0 bases and J lost 4 bases. CDR3 sequence: CASSQEEGAVTEAFF. The CDR3, as DNA: TGTGCCAGCAGCCAAGAAGAGGGGGCGGTCACTGAAGCTTTCTTT.

V gene TRBV30 combines with J gene TRBJ1-3, with D possibly being TRBD1 (6 bases). Trimming removed 8 bases from V and 2 bases from J, with 13 bases in between. The CDR3 extends over 13 amino acids. Germline V gives CDR1 GTSNPN, CDR2 SVGIG (reference sequence). In DNA, the CDR3 is TGTGCCCTGTCGGGGGGGCCTGGAAACACCATATATTTT. Its translation: CALSGGPGNTIYF. The full variable domain, its missing parts supplied by reference TRBV30 and TRBJ1-3, is SQTIHQWPATLVQPVGSPLSLECTVEGTSNPNLYWYRQAAGRGLQLLFYSVGIGQISSEVPQNLSASRPQDRQFILSSKKLLLSDSGFYLCALSGGPGNTIYFGEGSWLTVV.

V gene TRBV4-2 combines with J gene TRBJ2-3, with D maybe TRBD1 (6 bases). V gave up 4 bases and J gave up 1 base, with 15 bases separating them. Germline V gives CDR1 LGHNA, CDR2 YNFKEQ. There are 16 residues in the CDR3. CDR3 sequence: CASSPIPAGGTDTQYF. DNA for the CDR3: TGTGCCAGCAGCCCCATTCCCGCAGGGGGCACAGATACGCAGTATTTT.